This T cell receptor (beta chain) emerged from a study of Ad26.COV2.S vaccination and SARS-CoV-2 variants. Overall study findings and caveats: Participants in the vaccine arm had higher spike-specific TCR breadth; placebo recipients had lower.

As for treatment: about 20 received Ad26.COV2.S at low or high dose, single or two shots; about 5 received placebo; per-sample allocation not given. Day 63 after the first injection of vaccine or placebo was the sampling time. Boston hosted the donor, who was an adult aged 18-55 years. In the case of this clone: Its antigen is not known.

Generated by immunoSEQ multiplex PCR, the TCRdb table keeps only in-frame clones and is missing some. The table lists fewer than 400,000 clones, approximately 90% of them singletons. With 5 bases removed from V and 5 bases from J, the gap between germline ends came to 18 bases. Germline V gives CDR1 SGHTA, CDR2 FQGNSA. The CDR3 spans 15 residues. The material was peripheral blood, obtained in a trial of Ad26.COV2.S vaccine versus placebo. The TCR originated in a person aged 18 to 59 who received the Ad26.COV2.S COVID-19 vaccine or a placebo. The chain uses TRBV7-2 and TRBJ1-2; a weak D match, TRBD1 (6 bases). The CDR3 region is CASSPGLGTSYGYTF. CDR3 coding DNA: TGTGCCAGCAGCCCGGGTTTGGGGACATCATATGGCTACACCTTC.